This T cell receptor (beta chain) appears in the sequencing data of a study of human T cells and chemical hapten exposure. Turning to the study itself: DPC at 2% was the sensitizing agent, placed on about 2 cm by about 2 cm of upper inner arm skin. General observations from the study: Expanded TCR counts at PT1 went up together with patch test score, a positive correlation. Expanded TCRs produced significantly more large CDR3 similarity clusters than controls did.

In TCRdb, the RACE reads were re-called with MiXCR into one record per CDR3 protein. The data contain approximately 400,000 distinct CDR3 sequences, approximately 5% of them singletons. As concerns this clonotype: Its antigen is still unknown.

Described time point: pre-sensitization, week 0. Described treatment: therapeutic diphenylcyclopropenone sensitization with weekly scalp DPC. Only after blood had been drawn was each patch test applied. Per germline, CDR1 SGHAT and CDR2 FQDESV (reference sequence). The length of the CDR3 is 14 residues. V shed 1 base and J shed 7 bases, with 11 bases lying between them. The V gene is TRBV11-1, the J gene TRBJ2-1, with a tentative D call TRBD1 (5 bases). The material was whole blood, obtained in connection with sensitization to the hapten diphenylcyclopropenone (DPC). This receptor was identified in a woman aged 50 to 60 with alopecia areata. Some clones in this sample may be carry-over from other donors' samples. The CDR3 coding sequence is TGTGCCAGCAGCTTAGGGTCGCAGGGAAATGAGCAGTTCTTC. It translates to CASSLGSQGNEQFF.